The sequence of this TCR beta chain was determined in a study of cytomegalovirus exposure and HLA in healthy donors. CDR3 size: 12 residues. Trimming shortened V by 10 bases and J by 0 bases, and 10 bases separated the two germline ends. The germline gives CDR1 MDHEN, CDR2 SYDVKM. Note on this clone: Its antigen is not identified.

Sequencing used immunoSEQ multiplex PCR; TCRdb keeps in-frame clones, though not all of them. The sample yields about 75,000 clones, 85% seen once. Study-level findings and limits: Reportedly, cytomegalovirus status was diagnosed with high sensitivity and specificity.

This sequence joins TRBV28 and TRBJ2-7; a weak D match, TRBD1 (6 bases). Sequencing was carried out using PBMCs. This TCR was recovered from a young man in good health and CMV-seronegative. CDR3 nucleotide sequence: TGTGCCACCCGGGACATCTCCTACGAGCAGTACTTC. Translated, it gives CATRDISYEQYF.